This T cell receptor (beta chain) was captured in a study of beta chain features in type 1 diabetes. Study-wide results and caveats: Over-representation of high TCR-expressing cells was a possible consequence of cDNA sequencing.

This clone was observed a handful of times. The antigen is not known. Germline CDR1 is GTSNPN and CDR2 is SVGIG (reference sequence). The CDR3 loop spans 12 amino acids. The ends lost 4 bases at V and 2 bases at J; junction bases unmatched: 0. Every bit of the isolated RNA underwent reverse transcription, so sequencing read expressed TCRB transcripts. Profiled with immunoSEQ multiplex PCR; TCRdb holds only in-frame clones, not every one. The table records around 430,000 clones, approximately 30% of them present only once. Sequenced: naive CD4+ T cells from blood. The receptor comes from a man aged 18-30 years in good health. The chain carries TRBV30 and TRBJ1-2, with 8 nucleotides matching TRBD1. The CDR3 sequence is CAWNRGNYGYTF. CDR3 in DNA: TGTGCCTGGAACAGGGGGAACTATGGCTACACCTTC.